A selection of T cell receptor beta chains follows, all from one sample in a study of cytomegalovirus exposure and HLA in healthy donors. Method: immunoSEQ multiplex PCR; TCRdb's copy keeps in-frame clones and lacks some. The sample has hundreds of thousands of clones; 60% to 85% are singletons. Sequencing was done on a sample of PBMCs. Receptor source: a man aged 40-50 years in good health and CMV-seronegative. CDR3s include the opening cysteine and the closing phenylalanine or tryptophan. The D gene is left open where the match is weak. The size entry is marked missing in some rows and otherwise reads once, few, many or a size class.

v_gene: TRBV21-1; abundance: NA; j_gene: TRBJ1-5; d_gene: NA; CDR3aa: CASSNATSGQGKGSNQPQHF; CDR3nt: TGTGCCAGCAGCAACGCTACATCGGGACAGGGGAAGGGGAGCAATCAGCCCCAGCATTTT
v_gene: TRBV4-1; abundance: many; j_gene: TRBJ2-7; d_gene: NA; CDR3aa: CASSLTDMSYEQYF; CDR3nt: TGCGCCAGCAGCCTTACGGACATGTCCTACGAGCAGTACTTC
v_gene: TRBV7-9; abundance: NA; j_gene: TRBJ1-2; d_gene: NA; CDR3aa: CASSSTATASPYSYGYTF; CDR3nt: TGTGCCAGCAGCTCTACCGCGACAGCCTCACCTTACTCCTATGGCTACACCTTC
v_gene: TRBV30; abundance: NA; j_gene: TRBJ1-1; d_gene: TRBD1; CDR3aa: CAWSAGTGNTEAFF; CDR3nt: TGTGCCTGGAGTGCCGGGACAGGAAACACTGAAGCTTTCTTT
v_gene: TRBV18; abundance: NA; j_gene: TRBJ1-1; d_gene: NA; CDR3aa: CASSPPRAKMSTEAFF; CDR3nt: TGTGCCAGCTCACCACCCAGGGCAAAGATGAGCACTGAAGCTTTCTTT
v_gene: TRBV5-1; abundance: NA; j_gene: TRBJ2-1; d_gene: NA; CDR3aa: CASSSHTNLEQFF; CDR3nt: TGCGCCAGCAGCTCGCACACCAACCTTGAGCAGTTCTTC
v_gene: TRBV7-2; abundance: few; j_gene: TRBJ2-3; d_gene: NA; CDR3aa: CASSPLGLAADTQYF; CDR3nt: TGTGCCAGCAGCCCCCTGGGCCTAGCTGCAGATACGCAGTATTTT
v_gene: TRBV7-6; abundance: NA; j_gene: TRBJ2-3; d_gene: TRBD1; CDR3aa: CASSPTGPNPSTDTQYF; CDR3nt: TGTGCCAGCAGCCCGACAGGGCCCAATCCTAGCACAGATACGCAGTATTTC
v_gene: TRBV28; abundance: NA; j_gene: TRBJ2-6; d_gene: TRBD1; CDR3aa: CASSLRGRGPSGANVLTF; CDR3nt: TGTGCCAGCAGTTTAAGGGGCAGGGGGCCTTCTGGGGCCAACGTCCTGACTTTC
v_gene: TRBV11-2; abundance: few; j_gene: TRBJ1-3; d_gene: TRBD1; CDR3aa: CASSRTGVGPGNTIYF; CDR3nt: TGTGCCAGCAGCCGGACAGGGGTCGGTCCTGGAAACACCATATATTTT
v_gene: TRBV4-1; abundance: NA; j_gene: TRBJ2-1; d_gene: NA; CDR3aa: CASSHPGTGGPSYNEQFF; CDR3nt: TGCGCCAGCAGCCACCCCGGAACGGGGGGCCCCTCCTACAATGAGCAGTTCTTC
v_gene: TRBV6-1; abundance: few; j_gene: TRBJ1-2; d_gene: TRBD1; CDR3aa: CASSEGGTDYGYTF; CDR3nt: TGTGCCAGCAGTGAAGGGGGGACAGACTATGGCTACACCTTC
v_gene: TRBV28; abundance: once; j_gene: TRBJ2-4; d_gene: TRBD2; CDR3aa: CASSYIAGVSKNIQYF; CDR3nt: TGTGCCAGCAGTTATATAGCGGGGGTTTCCAAAAACATTCAGTACTTC
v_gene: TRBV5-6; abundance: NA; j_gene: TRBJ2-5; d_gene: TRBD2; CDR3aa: CASSLDLWGGETQYF; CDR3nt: TGTGCCAGCAGCTTGGATCTCTGGGGGGGAGAGACCCAGTACTTC
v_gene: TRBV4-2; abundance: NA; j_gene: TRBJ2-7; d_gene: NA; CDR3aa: CASSQEWGVMEYF; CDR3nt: TGTGCCAGCAGCCAAGAATGGGGAGTGATGGAGTACTTC
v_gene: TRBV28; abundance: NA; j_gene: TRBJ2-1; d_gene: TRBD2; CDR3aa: CASSSGLAGYNEQFF; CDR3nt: TGTGCCAGCAGTTCGGGACTAGCGGGGTACAATGAGCAGTTCTTC
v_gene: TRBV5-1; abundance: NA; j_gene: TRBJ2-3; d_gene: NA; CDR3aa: CASSFPDQGYTDTQYF; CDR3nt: TGCGCCAGCAGCTTTCCGGACCAGGGGTACACAGATACGCAGTATTTT
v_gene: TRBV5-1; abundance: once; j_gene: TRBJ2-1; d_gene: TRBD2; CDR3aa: CASSSLAGAYNEQFF; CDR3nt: TGCGCCAGCAGCTCACTAGCGGGGGCTTACAATGAGCAGTTCTTC
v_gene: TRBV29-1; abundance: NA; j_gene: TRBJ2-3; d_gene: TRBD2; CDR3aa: CSVERARSSGYTDTQYF; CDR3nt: TGCAGCGTTGAACGAGCAAGGTCTAGCGGGTACACAGATACGCAGTATTTT
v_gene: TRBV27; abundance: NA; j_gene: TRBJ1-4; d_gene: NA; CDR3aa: CASRPQGSTNEKLFF; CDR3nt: TGTGCCAGCAGGCCACAGGGATCAACTAATGAAAAACTGTTTTTT
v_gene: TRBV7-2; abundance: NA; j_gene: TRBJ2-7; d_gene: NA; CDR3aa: CASSLVVAGAREQYF; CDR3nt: TGTGCCAGCAGCTTAGTGGTGGCGGGGGCTCGCGAGCAGTACTTC
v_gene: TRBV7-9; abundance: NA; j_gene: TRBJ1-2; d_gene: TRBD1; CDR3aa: CASSPRDRDGYTF; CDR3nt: TGTGCCAGCAGCCCCAGGGACAGGGATGGCTACACCTTC
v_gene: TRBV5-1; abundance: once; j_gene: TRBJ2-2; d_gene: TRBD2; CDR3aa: CASRSGGANTGELFF; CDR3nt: TGCGCCAGCCGTTCGGGAGGCGCGAACACCGGGGAGCTGTTTTTT
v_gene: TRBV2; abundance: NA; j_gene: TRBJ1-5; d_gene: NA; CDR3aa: CASSEWPSSNQPQHF; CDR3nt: TGTGCCAGCAGTGAGTGGCCTTCTAGCAATCAGCCCCAGCATTTT
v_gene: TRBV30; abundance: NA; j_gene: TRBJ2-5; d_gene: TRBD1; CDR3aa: CAWGAGGLETQYF; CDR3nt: TGTGCCTGGGGGGCAGGGGGCCTTGAGACCCAGTACTTC
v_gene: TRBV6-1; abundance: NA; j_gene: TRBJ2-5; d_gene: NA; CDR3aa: CASSEEGGARETQYF; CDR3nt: TGTGCCAGCAGTGAGGAAGGGGGAGCCCGGGAGACCCAGTACTTC
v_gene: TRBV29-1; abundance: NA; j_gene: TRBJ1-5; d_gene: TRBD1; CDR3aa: CSVRGQSSNQPQHF; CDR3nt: TGCAGCGTCAGGGGACAGAGTAGCAATCAGCCCCAGCATTTT
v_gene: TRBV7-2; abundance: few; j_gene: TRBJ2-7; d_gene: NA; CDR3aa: CASSLLRGFSPYEQYF; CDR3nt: TGTGCCAGCAGCTTATTGAGGGGGTTCTCCCCCTACGAGCAGTACTTC